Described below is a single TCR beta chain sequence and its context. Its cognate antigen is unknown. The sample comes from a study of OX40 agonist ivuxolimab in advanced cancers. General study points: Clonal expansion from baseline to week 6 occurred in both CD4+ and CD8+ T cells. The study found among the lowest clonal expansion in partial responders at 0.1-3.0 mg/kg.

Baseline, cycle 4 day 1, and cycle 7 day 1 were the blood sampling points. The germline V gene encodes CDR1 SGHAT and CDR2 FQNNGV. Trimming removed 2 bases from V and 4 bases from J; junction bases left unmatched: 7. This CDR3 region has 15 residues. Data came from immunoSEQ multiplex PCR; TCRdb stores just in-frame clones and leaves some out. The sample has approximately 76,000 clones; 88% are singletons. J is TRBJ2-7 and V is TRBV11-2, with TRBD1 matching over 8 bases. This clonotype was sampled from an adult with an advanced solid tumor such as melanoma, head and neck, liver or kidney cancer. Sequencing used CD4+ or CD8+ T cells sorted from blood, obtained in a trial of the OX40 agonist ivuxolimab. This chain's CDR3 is CASSLTGTGLYEQYF. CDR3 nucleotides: TGTGCCAGCAGCTTAACCGGGACAGGTTTATACGAGCAGTACTTC.